The 8 T cell receptor beta chains below were found in one sample sequenced in a study of blood T cell repertoires in COVID-19. Produced via immunoSEQ multiplex PCR; TCRdb's table is partial and in-frame only. This sample has 250,000 to 300,000 clones, with under 90% found just once. Sequenced sample: PBMCs or T cells enriched from blood (not recorded which). These receptors were collected from a man between 18 and 35 years old who had recovered from COVID-19.

The gene calls are TRBV27 and TRBJ2-7; D is perhaps TRBD2 (7 bases). Germline V gene sequence: CDR1 MNHEY, CDR2 SMNVEV (reference sequence). The CDR3 has 15 residues. V lost 7 bases to trimming and J lost 3 bases, with 19 bases between them. CDR3 sequence: CASNQGGRVNYEQYF. CDR3 in DNA: TGTGCCAGCAATCAAGGGGGGAGGGTCAACTACGAGCAGTACTTC.

The V and J genes are TRBV11-2 and TRBJ1-6, with unresolved D. Germline loops: CDR1 SGHAT, CDR2 FQNNGV. V was cut by 0 bases and J by 0 bases, with 6 bases left in between. The CDR3 length is 16 residues. This CDR3 reads CASSLDWSSYNSPLHF. CDR3 DNA: TGTGCCAGCAGCTTAGATTGGAGCTCCTATAATTCACCCCTCCACTTT.

The chain combines TRBV5-4 with TRBJ2-1; 14 bases map to TRBD2. Germline-derived CDR1 and CDR2 are SGHNT and YYREEE (reference sequence). This CDR3 has 17 amino acids. Germline trimming cut 6 bases from V and 0 bases from J; bases unmatched to any gene: 5. This CDR3 is CASTGTSGGSSYNEQFF. The CDR3 DNA sequence: TGTGCCAGCACAGGGACTAGCGGGGGTAGCTCCTACAATGAGCAGTTCTTC.

A remark on this clone: At one end, the junction sequence differs from germline, possibly due to a read error. This chain links TRBV2 with TRBJ2-7; 12 bases fit TRBD2. CDR1 is SNHLY and CDR2 is FYNNEI in the germline V gene. The CDR3 spans 16 residues. CDR3 residues: CASCEFPSGRVYEQYF. The CDR3 DNA reads as TGTGCCAGCTGTGAATTTCCTAGCGGGAGGGTTTACGAGCAGTACTTC. Drawing the rest from reference TRBV2 and TRBJ2-7, the complete variable domain is EPEVTQTPSHQVTQMGQEVILRCVPISNHLYFYWYRQILGQKVEFLVSFYNNEISEKSEIFDDQFSVERPDGSNFTLKIRSTKLEDSAMYFCASCEFPSGRVYEQYFGPGTRLTVT.

J is TRBJ2-2 and V is TRBV27; D may be TRBD2 (5 bases). This CDR3 comprises 15 residues. V lost 3 bases and J 7 bases, leaving 15 bases between the germline ends. Looked up from germline, CDR1 is MNHEY and CDR2 is SMNVEV (reference sequence). CDR3 residues: CASSLVRGQGGELFF. As DNA, the CDR3 is TGTGCCAGCAGTTTGGTTCGGGGTCAAGGCGGGGAGCTGTTTTTT.

This clone was seen just once. V is TRBV9 and J is TRBJ2-1; 16 bases fit TRBD2. The CDR3 totals 20 residues. The V gene's germline CDR1 is SGDLS and CDR2 YYNGEE. The J segment lost 3 bases and the V segment lost 4 bases, leaving 13 bases of the junction unmatched. CDR3 loop: CASSPGTSGRAFSVYNEQFF. Here the CDR3 DNA reads TGTGCCAGCAGCCCCGGGACTAGCGGGAGGGCCTTCTCGGTCTACAATGAGCAGTTCTTC.

CDR3 sequence (DNA): TGCGCCAGCAGCTGGATGGGACTAGCGGGAATCACCGGGGAGCTGTTTTTT. Its protein is CASSWMGLAGITGELFF. This chain connects TRBV5-1 to TRBJ2-2; TRBD2 agrees at 13 bases. V was pared by 3 bases and J by 4 bases, with 6 bases of the junction left unmatched. The CDR3 is 17 amino acids. Germline CDR1 is SGHRS and CDR2 is YFSETQ.

The chain links TRBV30 to TRBJ2-5, with a possible D match to TRBD2 (5 bases). This CDR3 is 12 amino acids long. The V gene's germline CDR1 is GTSNPN and CDR2 SVGIG (reference sequence). Trimming took 2 bases from V and 3 from J, leaving 7 bases between them. This chain's CDR3 is CAWSSTKETQYF. The DNA of the CDR3 is TGTGCCTGGAGTTCGACTAAAGAGACCCAGTACTTC.